The rows below give T cell receptor beta chains drawn from one sample of a study of blood T cell repertoires in COVID-19. Produced via immunoSEQ multiplex PCR; TCRdb's table is partial and in-frame only. The sample has 150,000 to 200,000 clones, roughly 90% seen once; the top ten hold approximately 7%. Sequencing was performed on peripheral blood. The source is a middle-aged man with acute or convalescent COVID-19. Each CDR3 is given without its conserved first and last residue. Each record gives: CDR3 protein, J gene, V gene, CDR3 length.

cdr3_aa: ASSHGLSGETQY
j_call: TRBJ2-5
v_call: TRBV7-2
cdr3_length: 12

cdr3_aa: ASRRRGYTGELF
j_call: TRBJ2-2
v_call: TRBV6-5
cdr3_length: 12

cdr3_aa: ASSLGQGTGPYGYT
j_call: TRBJ1-2
v_call: TRBV5-6
cdr3_length: 14

cdr3_aa: SVTGGTEAF
j_call: TRBJ1-1
v_call: TRBV29-1
cdr3_length: 9

cdr3_aa: ASSKVMTGGSSQPQH
j_call: TRBJ1-5
v_call: TRBV21-1
cdr3_length: 15

cdr3_aa: ASSLLQANPNYGYT
j_call: TRBJ1-2
v_call: TRBV5-1
cdr3_length: 14

cdr3_aa: ATRTGRGYT
j_call: TRBJ1-2
v_call: TRBV28
cdr3_length: 9

cdr3_aa: ASSPQAAGNTIY
j_call: TRBJ1-3
v_call: TRBV6-4
cdr3_length: 12

cdr3_aa: AWRTPTSLEAF
j_call: TRBJ1-1
v_call: TRBV30
cdr3_length: 11

cdr3_aa: ASSFDRGGNEQF
j_call: TRBJ2-1
v_call: TRBV6-5
cdr3_length: 12

cdr3_aa: ASGQGSNEQY
j_call: TRBJ2-7
v_call: TRBV13
cdr3_length: 10

cdr3_aa: ASSYMRGWNTEAF
j_call: TRBJ1-1
v_call: TRBV6-2/TRBV6-3
cdr3_length: 13

cdr3_aa: ASSEDRAYEQY
j_call: TRBJ2-7
v_call: TRBV2
cdr3_length: 11

cdr3_aa: ASSPGGGATYGYT
j_call: TRBJ1-2
v_call: TRBV6-5
cdr3_length: 13

cdr3_aa: ASSVTGIDTEAF
j_call: TRBJ1-1
v_call: TRBV19
cdr3_length: 12

cdr3_aa: ASSFLGREY
j_call: TRBJ1-3
v_call: TRBV5-6
cdr3_length: 9

cdr3_aa: ASSLEQGAGKNIQY
j_call: TRBJ2-4
v_call: TRBV5-1
cdr3_length: 14

cdr3_aa: ASSEFRSADTQY
j_call: TRBJ2-3
v_call: TRBV25-1
cdr3_length: 12

cdr3_aa: ASSQEVAGALNEQF
j_call: TRBJ2-1
v_call: TRBV4-1
cdr3_length: 14

cdr3_aa: ASSYWIRGRSPLH
j_call: TRBJ1-6
v_call: TRBV6-5
cdr3_length: 13

cdr3_aa: ASRRGGDKNIQY
j_call: TRBJ2-4
v_call: TRBV2
cdr3_length: 12

cdr3_aa: ATTAGGVLADTQY
j_call: TRBJ2-3
v_call: TRBV10-3
cdr3_length: 13